This T cell receptor (beta chain) was observed in a study of T cell responses to AZD1222 COVID-19 vaccine. Here immunoSEQ multiplex PCR was the method, and the copy in TCRdb shows in-frame clones only, minus some. The sample contains about 120,000 clones, about 85% of which appear only once. This clone was seen a single time. This CDR3 contains 13 residues. Germline CDR1 and CDR2: SGHRS and YFSETQ. The germline V and J ends were trimmed by 5 bases and 2 bases, with 11 bases remaining between them. The chain is built from TRBV5-1 and TRBJ2-7; D tentatively reads TRBD1 or TRBD2 (5 bases each). This sample comprised peripheral blood, obtained 28 days after the second AZD1222 dose. The receptor's source is an adult who received the AZD1222 COVID-19 vaccine. CDR3 sequence reads: CASSGGNTYEQYF. In nucleotides, the CDR3 is TGCGCCAGCAGTGGGGGAAATACCTACGAGCAGTACTTC.